This T cell receptor (beta chain) was sequenced in a study of T cells in women clearing cervical HPV infection. Regarding the study as a whole: Associations may precede or follow infection; HPV-specific or memory T cells were not isolated.

Germline V gene data show CDR1 as SGHVS and CDR2 as FNYEAQ. The CDR3 length is 14 residues. Trimming removed 1 base from V and 4 bases from J, with 9 bases in between. The table came from immunoSEQ multiplex PCR; TCRdb's copy has only in-frame clones and leaves some out. The sample yields 30,000 to 35,000 clones, of which the top ten take up around 4%. As regards this clone: What it recognizes is unknown. The read gets to within 3 residues of the CDR3 end, and the germline J gene fills in the rest.

The gene calls are TRBV7-6 and TRBJ2-3, with D possibly being TRBD2 (6 bases). Sequenced material: blood buffy coat. This clonotype originated in a woman aged 18 to 75 with a cervical HPV16 infection that either progressed to CIN3+ or cleared (not recorded which). The CDR3 protein is CASSLGWGADTQYF. Partial CDR3 DNA: TGTGCCAGCAGCTTAGGTTGGGGGGCAGATACG.